The following is a T cell receptor (beta chain) sequence with its context. Followed over time, Seattle patients had been enrolled while infection was active. The data originate from a study of blood T cell repertoires in COVID-19. About the research overall: Collection of acute and convalescent COVID-19 samples took place in the United States, Italy and Spain.

Trimming removed 6 bases from V and 11 bases from J, with 13 bases in between. CDR3 size: 11 residues. CDR1 and CDR2 (germline): LNHDA, SQIVND (reference sequence). How the authors handled the data: It was from reference gene primer amplification that nucleated cell counts were estimated. The data were produced by immunoSEQ multiplex PCR, yet TCRdb's version contains in-frame clones alone and is incomplete. That table gives V, J and clone size, and the DNA gave D and trimming. The sample has under 350,000 clones, 89% seen once; the top ten hold 1.5% to 2%. The clonotype originates from a young woman with COVID-19, enrolled during active disease. Sequencing was carried out using peripheral blood. J is TRBJ2-5 and V is TRBV19, with D perhaps TRBD1 (6 bases). CDR3 in amino acids: CASRLQGIQYF. The DNA of the CDR3 is TGTGCCAGTAGGCTTCAGGGGATTCAGTACTTC.